A selection of T cell receptor beta chains follows, all from one sample in a study of T cells in localized non-small cell lung cancer. The repertoire was sequenced with immunoSEQ multiplex PCR; TCRdb's copy has only in-frame clones and lacks some. Of 19,000 or so clones listed, around 90% were seen once; the top ten hold roughly 29%. This sample comprised peripheral blood mononuclear cells, obtained before any cancer treatment. Receptors were obtained from a male donor at least 60 years old with stage II lung adenocarcinoma. Each CDR3 is given with its conserved first and last residue. The order of the fields is V gene, D gene, clone size, J gene, CDR3 DNA, CDR3 protein. A D gene is named only where the DNA matches it firmly. Where a row states a size, it is once, few, many or the class of an expanded clone; other rows omit it.

TRBV14,.,.,TRBJ1-2,TGTGCCAGCAGCCAGGAAACGTATGGCTACACCTTC,CASSQETYGYTF
TRBV7-9,.,.,TRBJ1-2,TGTGCCAGCGCCCGCGAGACGGGGAGGTGGGGCTATGGCTACACCTTC,CASARETGRWGYGYTF
TRBV28,TRBD2,.,TRBJ2-1,TGTGCCAGCAGTTTGGTAGCGGGAGGATATGAGCAGTTCTTC,CASSLVAGGYEQFF
TRBV6-6,.,.,TRBJ1-2,TGTGCCAGTACAGTCGAACCGACCCTTTATGGCTACACCTTC,CASTVEPTLYGYTF
TRBV6-5,TRBD2,.,TRBJ2-5,TGTGCCAGCAGCGCGACTAGCCGCGAGACCCAGTACTTC,CASSATSRETQYF
TRBV4-1,.,.,TRBJ1-1,TGCGCCAGCAGCCAAGACGGAGCGCAAGGAAGGGCTTTCTTT,CASSQDGAQGRAFF
TRBV5-6,.,.,TRBJ1-2,TGTGCCAGCAGCTCCTCGGGGGCCTACGGCTACACCTTC,CASSSSGAYGYTF
TRBV5-1,.,.,TRBJ2-7,TGCGCCAGCAGCCCGTCGGGGGGCAGGGTCGACGAGCAGTACTTC,CASSPSGGRVDEQYF
TRBV2,.,few,TRBJ2-6,TGTGCCAGCAGTGGAGGGACCGCTGGGGCCAACGTCCTGACTTTC,CASSGGTAGANVLTF
TRBV4-1,TRBD2,.,TRBJ2-5,TGCGCCAGCAGTCGATTCAGCGGGAGTATCGAGACCCAGTACTTC,CASSRFSGSIETQYF
TRBV2,TRBD2,.,TRBJ2-1,TGTGCCAGCAGTGGGACCGGACTAGCGGGAGGGGGTGAGCAGTTCTTC,CASSGTGLAGGGEQFF
TRBV7-6,.,.,TRBJ2-7,TGTGCCAGCAGCCTCGACTCCGGGACCTACGAGCAGTACTTC,CASSLDSGTYEQYF
TRBV6-5,.,.,TRBJ2-5,TGTGCCAGCAAGGGGAGAACCCGAGAGACCCAGTACTTC,CASKGRTRETQYF